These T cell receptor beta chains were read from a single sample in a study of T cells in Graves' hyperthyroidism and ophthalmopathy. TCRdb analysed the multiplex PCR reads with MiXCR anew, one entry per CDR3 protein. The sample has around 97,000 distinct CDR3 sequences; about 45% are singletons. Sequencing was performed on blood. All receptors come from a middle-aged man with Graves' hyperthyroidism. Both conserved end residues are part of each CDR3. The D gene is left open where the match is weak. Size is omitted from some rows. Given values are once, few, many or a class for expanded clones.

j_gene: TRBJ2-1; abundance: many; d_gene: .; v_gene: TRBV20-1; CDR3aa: CSASWYEGFNEQFF; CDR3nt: TGCAGTGCTAGCTGGTATGAAGGTTTCAATGAGCAGTTCTTC
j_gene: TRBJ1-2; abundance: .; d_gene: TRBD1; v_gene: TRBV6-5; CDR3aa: CASSLGVGTAF; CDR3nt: TGTGCCAGCAGTCTGGGGGTCGGGACAGCCTTC
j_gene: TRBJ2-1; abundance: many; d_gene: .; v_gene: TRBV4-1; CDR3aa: CASSQDRGAISYNEQFF; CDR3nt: TGCGCCAGCAGCCAAGATCGGGGGGCAATCTCCTACAATGAGCAGTTCTTC
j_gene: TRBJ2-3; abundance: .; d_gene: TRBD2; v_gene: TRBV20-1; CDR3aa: CSARAGGRDTQYF; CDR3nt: TGCAGTGCTAGGGCGGGGGGTAGGGATACGCAGTATTTT
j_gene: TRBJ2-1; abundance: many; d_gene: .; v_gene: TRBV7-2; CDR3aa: CASTRDTGYYNEQFF; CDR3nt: TGTGCCAGCACCCGGGACACCGGATACTACAATGAGCAGTTCTTC
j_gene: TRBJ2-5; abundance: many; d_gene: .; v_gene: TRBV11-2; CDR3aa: CASSLDRRGHFQETQYF; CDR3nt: TGTGCCAGCAGCTTAGATCGTCGGGGACACTTCCAAGAGACCCAGTACTTC
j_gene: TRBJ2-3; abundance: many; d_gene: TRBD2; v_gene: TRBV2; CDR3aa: CASSDGRATDTQYF; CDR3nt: TGTGCCAGCAGTGACGGGAGGGCCACAGATACGCAGTATTTT
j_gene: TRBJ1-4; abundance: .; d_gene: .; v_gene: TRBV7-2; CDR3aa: CASSLETGPTCDEKLFF; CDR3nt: TGTGCCAGCAGCTTAGAAACGGGGCCGACGTGTGACGAAAAACTGTTTTTT
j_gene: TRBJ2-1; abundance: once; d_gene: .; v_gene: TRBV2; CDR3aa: CTSSGVLPNEQFF; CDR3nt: TGCACCAGCAGTGGGGTCCTCCCCAATGAGCAGTTCTTC
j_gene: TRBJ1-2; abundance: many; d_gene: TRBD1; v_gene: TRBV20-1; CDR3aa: CSASQAGGFGYGYTF; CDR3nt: TGCAGTGCTAGTCAGGCAGGGGGCTTTGGCTATGGCTACACCTTC
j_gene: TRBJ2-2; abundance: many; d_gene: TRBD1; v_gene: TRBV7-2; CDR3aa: CASSLDADRGGTGELFF; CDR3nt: TGTGCCAGCAGCTTAGATGCGGACAGGGGGGGCACCGGGGAGCTGTTTTTT
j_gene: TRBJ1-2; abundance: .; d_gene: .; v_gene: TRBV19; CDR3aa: CASSIAGTRGYTF; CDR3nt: TGTGCCAGTAGTATAGCGGGGACTCGTGGCTACACCTTC
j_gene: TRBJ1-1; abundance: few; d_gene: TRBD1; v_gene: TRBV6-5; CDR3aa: CASSFGQGVSNTEAFF; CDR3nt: TGTGCCAGCAGTTTTGGGCAGGGGGTATCGAACACTGAAGCTTTCTTT
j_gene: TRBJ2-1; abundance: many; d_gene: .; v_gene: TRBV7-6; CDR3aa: CASSLGTEQFF; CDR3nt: TGTGCCAGCAGCTTAGGGACAGAGCAGTTCTTC
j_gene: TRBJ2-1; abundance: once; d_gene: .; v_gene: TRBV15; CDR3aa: CATSSKIEAYNEQFF; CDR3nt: TGTGCCACCAGCAGTAAAATTGAAGCCTACAATGAGCAGTTCTTC
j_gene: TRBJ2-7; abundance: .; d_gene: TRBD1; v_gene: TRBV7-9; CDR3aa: CASSSTGTSYEQYF; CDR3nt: TGTGCCAGCAGCTCGACAGGGACGTCCTACGAGCAGTACTTC
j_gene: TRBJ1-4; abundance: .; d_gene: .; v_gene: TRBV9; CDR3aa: CASSVDGQGDEKLFF; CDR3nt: TGTGCCAGCAGCGTAGATGGGCAGGGAGACGAAAAACTGTTTTTT
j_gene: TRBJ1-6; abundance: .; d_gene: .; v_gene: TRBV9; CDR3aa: CASSGADSSYNSPLHF; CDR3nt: TGTGCCAGCAGCGGCGCCGACAGTTCCTATAATTCACCCCTCCACTTT
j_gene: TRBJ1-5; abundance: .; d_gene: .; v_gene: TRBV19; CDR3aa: CASSRLAGEGERGQPQHF; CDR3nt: TGTGCCAGTAGCCGACTAGCGGGAGAGGGAGAACGGGGTCAGCCCCAGCATTTT
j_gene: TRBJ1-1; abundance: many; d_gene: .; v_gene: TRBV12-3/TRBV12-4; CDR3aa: CASSFGAENTEAFF; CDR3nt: TGTGCCAGCAGTTTCGGTGCGGAGAACACTGAAGCTTTCTTT